This T cell receptor beta chain was recorded in a study of human versus mouse CDR3 diversity and MHC coevolution. Study outcomes and limitations: On average, humans showed more CDR3 deletions and insertions than mice.

Sequencing used immunoSEQ multiplex PCR; TCRdb keeps in-frame clones, though not all of them. The data contain tens of thousands of clones, around 93% of them singletons. V was cut by 0 bases and J by 2 bases, with 17 bases left in between. The length of the CDR3 is 18 residues. Germline lookup yields CDR1 SGHRS and CDR2 YFSETQ. Concerning this clone: Its antigen is unidentified.

The chain combines TRBV5-1 with TRBJ2-2, with D perhaps matching TRBD1 (6 bases). The sample comprised naive CD4+ T cells from blood. Regarding subset: CD45RO-negative CD62L-positive naive CD4 T cells. This clonotype was sampled from a person aged 30 to 69 in good health. Here the CDR3 DNA reads TGCGCCAGCAGCTTGGGGTGGTGGACAGCCAGTAACACCGGGGAGCTGTTTTTT. Translating it yields CASSLGWWTASNTGELFF. Together with reference TRBV5-1 and TRBJ2-2, the CDR3 gives the full variable domain: KAGVTQTPRYLIKTRGQQVTLSCSPISGHRSVSWYQQTPGQGLQFLFEYFSETQRNKGNFPGRFSGRQFSNSRSEMNVSTLELGDSALYLCASSLGWWTASNTGELFFGEGSRLTVL.